This section outlines one TCR beta chain sequence together with its context. Its cognate antigen is unknown. This entry is derived from a study of T cells in Graves' hyperthyroidism and ophthalmopathy. Study-wide background: Peripheral blood was obtained at initial diagnosis, preceding any treatment. The study's findings and limits: Ophthalmopathy and stable hyperthyroidism were told apart by a 13 V-J model.

Patients aged 18 to 65 had newly diagnosed hyperthyroidism lasting under 2 months. The source material, RNA transcripts, was used to amplify TCR beta CDR3 regions. The TCR CDR3 first-round RT-PCR relied on the HTBI primer set. TCRdb independently ran MiXCR on the multiplex PCR reads; one entry per CDR3 protein. The table records some 600,000 distinct CDR3 sequences, about 15% of them present only once. Germline CDR1 reads GTSNPN; CDR2 reads SVGIG (reference sequence). This CDR3 has 14 amino acids. V trimming: 3 bases; J trimming: 4 bases; junction bases outside the gene matches: 7. The sequencing input was blood. The sequence was collected from a woman in her 30s with Graves' hyperthyroidism that later progressed to Graves' ophthalmopathy. The chain is built from TRBV30 and TRBJ2-3; TRBD2 matches 7 bases. The CDR3 sequence is CAWSLRGSSDTQYF. CDR3 nucleotides: TGTGCCTGGAGCCTACGCGGGAGTTCAGATACGCAGTATTTT.